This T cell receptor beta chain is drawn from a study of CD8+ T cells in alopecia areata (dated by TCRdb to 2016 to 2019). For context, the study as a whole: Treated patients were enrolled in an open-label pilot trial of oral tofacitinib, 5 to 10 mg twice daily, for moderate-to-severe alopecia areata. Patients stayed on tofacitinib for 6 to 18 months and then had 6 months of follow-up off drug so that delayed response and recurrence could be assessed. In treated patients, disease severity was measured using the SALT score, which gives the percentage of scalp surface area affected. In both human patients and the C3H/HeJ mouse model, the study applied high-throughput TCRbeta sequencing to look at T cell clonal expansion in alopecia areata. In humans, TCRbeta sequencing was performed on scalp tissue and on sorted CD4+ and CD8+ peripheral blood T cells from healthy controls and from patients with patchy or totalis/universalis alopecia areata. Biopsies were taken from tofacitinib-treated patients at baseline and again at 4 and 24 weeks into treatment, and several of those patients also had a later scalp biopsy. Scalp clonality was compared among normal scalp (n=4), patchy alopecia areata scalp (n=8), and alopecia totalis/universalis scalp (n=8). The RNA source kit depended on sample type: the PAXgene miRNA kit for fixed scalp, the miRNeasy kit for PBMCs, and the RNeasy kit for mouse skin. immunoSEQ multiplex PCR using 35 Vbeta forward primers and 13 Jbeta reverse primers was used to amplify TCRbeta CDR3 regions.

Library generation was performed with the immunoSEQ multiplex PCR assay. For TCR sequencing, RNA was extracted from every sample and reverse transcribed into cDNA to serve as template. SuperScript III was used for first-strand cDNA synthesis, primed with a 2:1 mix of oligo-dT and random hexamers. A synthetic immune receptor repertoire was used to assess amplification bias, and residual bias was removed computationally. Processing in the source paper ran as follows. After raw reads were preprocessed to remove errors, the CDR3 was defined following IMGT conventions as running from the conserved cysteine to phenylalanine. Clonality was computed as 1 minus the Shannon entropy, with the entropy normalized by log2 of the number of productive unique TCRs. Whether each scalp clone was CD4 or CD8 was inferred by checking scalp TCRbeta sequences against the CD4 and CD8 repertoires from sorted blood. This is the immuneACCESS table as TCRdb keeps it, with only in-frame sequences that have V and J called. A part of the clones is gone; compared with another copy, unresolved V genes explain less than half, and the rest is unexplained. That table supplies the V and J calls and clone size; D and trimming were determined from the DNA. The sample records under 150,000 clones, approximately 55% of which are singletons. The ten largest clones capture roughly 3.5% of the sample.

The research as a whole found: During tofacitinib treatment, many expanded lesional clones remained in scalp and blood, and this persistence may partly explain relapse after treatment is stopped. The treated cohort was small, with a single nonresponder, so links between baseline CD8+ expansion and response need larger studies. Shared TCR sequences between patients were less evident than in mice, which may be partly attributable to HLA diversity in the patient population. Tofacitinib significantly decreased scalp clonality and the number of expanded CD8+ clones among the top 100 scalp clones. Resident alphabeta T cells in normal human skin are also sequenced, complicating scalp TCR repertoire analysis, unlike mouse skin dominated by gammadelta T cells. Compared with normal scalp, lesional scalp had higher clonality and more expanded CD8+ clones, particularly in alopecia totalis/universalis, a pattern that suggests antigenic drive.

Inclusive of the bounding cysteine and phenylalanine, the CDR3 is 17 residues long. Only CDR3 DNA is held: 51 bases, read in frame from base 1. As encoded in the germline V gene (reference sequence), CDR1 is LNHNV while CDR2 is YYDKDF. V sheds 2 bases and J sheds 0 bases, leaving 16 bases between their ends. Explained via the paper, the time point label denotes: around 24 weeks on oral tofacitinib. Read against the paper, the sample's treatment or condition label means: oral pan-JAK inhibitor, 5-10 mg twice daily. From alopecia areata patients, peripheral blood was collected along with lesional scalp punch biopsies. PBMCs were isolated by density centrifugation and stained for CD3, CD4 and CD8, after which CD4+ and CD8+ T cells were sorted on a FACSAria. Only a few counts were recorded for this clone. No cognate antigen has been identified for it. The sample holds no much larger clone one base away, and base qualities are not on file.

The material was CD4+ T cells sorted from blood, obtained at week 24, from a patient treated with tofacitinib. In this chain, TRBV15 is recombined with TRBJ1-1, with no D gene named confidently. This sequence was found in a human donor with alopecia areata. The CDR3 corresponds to CATSRSLLRSVNTEAFF. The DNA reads TGTGCCACCAGCAGATCCCTCCTCCGGTCGGTGAACACTGAAGCTTTCTTT.